This T cell receptor (beta chain) appears in the sequencing data of a study of CD8 T cells in Susac syndrome. It was with random hexamers that about 0.45 to 1 ug RNA was reverse transcribed. The CDR3 of TCR beta was amplified by immunoSEQ multiplex PCR across 54 Vbeta and 13 Jbeta. Each CDR3 protein is one row after TCRdb ran MiXCR on the immunoSEQ multiplex PCR reads. The sample yields 150,000 to 200,000 distinct CDR3 sequences, roughly 93% seen once. Germline V lookup: CDR1 LNHDA, CDR2 SQIVND (reference sequence). This CDR3 is built from 15 residues. V was pared by 5 bases and J by 0 bases, with 5 bases of the junction left unmatched. From blood CD8+ and CD4+ T cells, TCR beta sequences were generated. Healthy donors served as the controls. They were matched for age and sex.

The chain carries TRBV19 and TRBJ2-3; 7 bases are shared with TRBD2. Sequenced sample: CD4+ T cells from PBMCs. The receptor's source is a human donor in good health. CDR3 in amino acids: CASSLAVSSTDTQYF. The CDR3 coding sequence is TGTGCCAGTAGTCTAGCGGTCTCAAGCACAGATACGCAGTATTTT.